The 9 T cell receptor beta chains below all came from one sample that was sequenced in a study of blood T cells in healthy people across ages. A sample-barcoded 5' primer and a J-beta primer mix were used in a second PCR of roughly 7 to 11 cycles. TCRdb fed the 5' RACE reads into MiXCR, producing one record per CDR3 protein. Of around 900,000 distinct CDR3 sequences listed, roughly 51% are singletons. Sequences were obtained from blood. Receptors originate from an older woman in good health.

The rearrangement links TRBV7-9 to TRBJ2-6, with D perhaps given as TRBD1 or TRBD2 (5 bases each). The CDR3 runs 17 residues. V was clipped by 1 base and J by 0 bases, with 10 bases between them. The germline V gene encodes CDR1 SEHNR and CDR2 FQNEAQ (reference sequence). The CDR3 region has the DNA TGTGCCAGCAGCTTAGGGGGGACGGCCTCTGGGGCCAACGTCCTGACTTTC. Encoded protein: CASSLGGTASGANVLTF.

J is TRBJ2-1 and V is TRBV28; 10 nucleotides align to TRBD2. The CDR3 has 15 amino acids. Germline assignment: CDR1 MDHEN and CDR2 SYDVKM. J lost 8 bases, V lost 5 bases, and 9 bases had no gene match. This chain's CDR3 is CASSTPGLAIYEQFF. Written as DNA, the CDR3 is TGTGCCAGCAGTACCCCGGGACTAGCGATCTATGAGCAGTTCTTC.

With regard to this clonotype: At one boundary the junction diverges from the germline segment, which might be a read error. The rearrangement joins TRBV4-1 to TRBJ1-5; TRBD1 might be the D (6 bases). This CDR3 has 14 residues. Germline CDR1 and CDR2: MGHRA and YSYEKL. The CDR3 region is CASSHRTENQPQNF. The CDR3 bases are TGCGCCAGCAGCCACAGGACAGAGAATCAGCCCCAGAATTTT.

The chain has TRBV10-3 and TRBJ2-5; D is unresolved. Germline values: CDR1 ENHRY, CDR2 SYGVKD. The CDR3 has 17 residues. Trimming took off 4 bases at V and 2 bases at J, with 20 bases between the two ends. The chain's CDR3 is CAISGGGQYRSQETQYF. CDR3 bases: TGTGCCATCAGTGGGGGTGGGCAGTACCGGTCTCAAGAGACCCAGTACTTC.

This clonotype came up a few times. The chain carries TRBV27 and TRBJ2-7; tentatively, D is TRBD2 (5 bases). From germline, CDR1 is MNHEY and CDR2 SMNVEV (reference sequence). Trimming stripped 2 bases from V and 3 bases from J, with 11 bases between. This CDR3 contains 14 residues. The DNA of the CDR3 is TGTGCCAGCAGTTTAGTGGCCGACTACTACGAGCAGTACTTC. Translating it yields CASSLVADYYEQYF.

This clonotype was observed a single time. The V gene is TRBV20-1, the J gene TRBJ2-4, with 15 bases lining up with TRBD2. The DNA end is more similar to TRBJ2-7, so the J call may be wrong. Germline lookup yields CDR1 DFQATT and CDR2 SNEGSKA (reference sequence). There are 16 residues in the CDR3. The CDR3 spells CSAAGLAGGPGNEQYF. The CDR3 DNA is TGCAGTGCTGCTGGACTAGCGGGAGGGCCAGGGAACGAGCAGTACTTC.

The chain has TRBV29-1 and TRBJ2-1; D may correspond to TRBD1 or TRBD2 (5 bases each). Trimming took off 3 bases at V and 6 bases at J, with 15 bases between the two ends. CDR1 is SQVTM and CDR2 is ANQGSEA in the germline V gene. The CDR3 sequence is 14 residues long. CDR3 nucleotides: TGCAGCGTTGATTTCGGGGCGTATCCCAATGAGCAGTTCTTC. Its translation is CSVDFGAYPNEQFF.

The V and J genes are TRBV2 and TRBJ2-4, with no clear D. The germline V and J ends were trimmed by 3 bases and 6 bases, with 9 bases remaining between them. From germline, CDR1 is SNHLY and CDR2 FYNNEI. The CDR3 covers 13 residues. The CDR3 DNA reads TGTGCCAGCAGTGATCACTCCGCAAACATTCAGTACTTC. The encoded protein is CASSDHSANIQYF. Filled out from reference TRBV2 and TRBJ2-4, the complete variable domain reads EPEVTQTPSHQVTQMGQEVILRCVPISNHLYFYWYRQILGQKVEFLVSFYNNEISEKSEIFDDQFSVERPDGSNFTLKIRSTKLEDSAMYFCASSDHSANIQYFGAGTRLSVL.

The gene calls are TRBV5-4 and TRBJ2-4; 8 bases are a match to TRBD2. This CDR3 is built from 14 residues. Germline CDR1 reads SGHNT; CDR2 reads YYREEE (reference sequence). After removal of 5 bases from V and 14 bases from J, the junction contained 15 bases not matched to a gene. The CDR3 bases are TGTGCCAGCAGTAGCCAGGTTGGCGGGAGGTTGAAGTACTTC. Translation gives CASSSQVGGRLKYF.